This T cell receptor beta chain is drawn from a study of blood T cell repertoires in COVID-19. Looking at the study overall: There were acute and convalescent COVID-19 samples, and they came from the United States, Italy and Spain. T cells, B-cell-depleted T cells, or PBMCs provided the cDNA or gDNA that served as material.

Germline V gene sequence: CDR1 MGHRA, CDR2 YSYEKL. The CDR3 consists of 16 residues. The trim removed 0 bases at V and 4 bases at J, leaving 5 bases unmatched. The protocol was immunoSEQ multiplex PCR, while the TCRdb copy is restricted to in-frame clones and leaves out a portion. The repertoire has around 110,000 clones, 70% to 90% of them found once; the top ten carry approximately 4.2%. The chain joins TRBV4-1 to TRBJ2-1; TRBD2 matches 8 bases. This clonotype originated in a man aged 35-49 years with acute or convalescent COVID-19. Sequenced input: peripheral blood. The CDR3 nucleotides are TGCGCCAGCAGCCAAGATGAACTAGCGGATTACAATGAGCAGTTCTTC. Protein: CASSQDELADYNEQFF.